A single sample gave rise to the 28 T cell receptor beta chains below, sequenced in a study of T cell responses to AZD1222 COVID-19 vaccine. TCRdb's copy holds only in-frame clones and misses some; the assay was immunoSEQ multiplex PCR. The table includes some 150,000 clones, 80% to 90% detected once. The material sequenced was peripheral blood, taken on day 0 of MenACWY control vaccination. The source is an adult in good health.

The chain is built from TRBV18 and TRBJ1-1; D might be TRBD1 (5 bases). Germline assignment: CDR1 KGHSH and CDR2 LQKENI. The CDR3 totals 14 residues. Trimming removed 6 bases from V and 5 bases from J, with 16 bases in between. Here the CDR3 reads CASSVQGRDTEAFF. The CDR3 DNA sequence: TGTGCCAGCTCGGTCCAGGGTCGGGATACTGAAGCTTTCTTT. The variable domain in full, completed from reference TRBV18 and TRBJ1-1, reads NAGVMQNPRHLVRRRGQEARLRCSPMKGHSHVYWYRQLPEEGLKFMVYLQKENIIDESGMPKERFSAEFPKEGPSILRIQQVVRGDSAAYFCASSVQGRDTEAFFGQGTRLTVV.

CDR3 DNA: TGTGCCAGCAGTACCATGAACACTGAAGCTTTCTTT. It encodes CASSTMNTEAFF. This chain uses TRBV28 with TRBJ1-1; D ambiguous. Trimming shortened V by 5 bases and J by 0 bases, and 4 bases separated the two germline ends. Germline CDR1 MDHEN, CDR2 SYDVKM. The CDR3 sequence is 12 residues long. Complete variable domain (other parts from reference TRBV28 and TRBJ1-1): DVKVTQSSRYLVKRTGEKVFLECVQDMDHENMFWYRQDPGLGLRLIYFSYDVKMKEKGDIPEGYSVSREKKERFSLILESASTNQTSMYLCASSTMNTEAFFGQGTRLTVV.

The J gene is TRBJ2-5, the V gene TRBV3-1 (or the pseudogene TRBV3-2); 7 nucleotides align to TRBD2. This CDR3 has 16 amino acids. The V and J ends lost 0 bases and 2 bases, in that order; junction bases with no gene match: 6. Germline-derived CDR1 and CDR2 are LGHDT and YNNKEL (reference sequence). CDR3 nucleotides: TGTGCCAGCAGCCAAGATATTGGGACTACACAAGAGACCCAGTACTTC. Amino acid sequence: CASSQDIGTTQETQYF.

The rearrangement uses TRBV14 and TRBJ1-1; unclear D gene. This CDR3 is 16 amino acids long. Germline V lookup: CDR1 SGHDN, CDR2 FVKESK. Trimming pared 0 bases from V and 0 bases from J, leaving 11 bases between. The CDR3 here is CASSQDFLRMNTEAFF. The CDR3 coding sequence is TGTGCCAGCAGCCAAGATTTTCTTAGGATGAACACTGAAGCTTTCTTT. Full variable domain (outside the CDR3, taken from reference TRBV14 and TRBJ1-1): EAGVTQFPSHSVIEKGQTVTLRCDPISGHDNLYWYRRVMGKEIKFLLHFVKESKQDESGMPNNRFLAERTGGTYSTLKVQPAELEDSGVYFCASSQDFLRMNTEAFFGQGTRLTVV.

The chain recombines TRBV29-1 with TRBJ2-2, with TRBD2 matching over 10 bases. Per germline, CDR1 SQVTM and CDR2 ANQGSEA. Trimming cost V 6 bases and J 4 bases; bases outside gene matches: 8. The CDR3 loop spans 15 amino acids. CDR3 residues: CSVRAGGPATGELFF. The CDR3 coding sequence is TGCAGCGTCAGAGCGGGGGGGCCGGCCACCGGGGAGCTGTTTTTT.

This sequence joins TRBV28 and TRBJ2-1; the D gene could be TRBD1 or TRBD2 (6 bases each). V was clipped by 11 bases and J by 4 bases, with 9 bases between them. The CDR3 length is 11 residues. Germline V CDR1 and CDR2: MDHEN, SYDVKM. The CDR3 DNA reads TGTGCCGGAGGGGGGTACAATGAGCAGTTCTTC. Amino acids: CAGGGYNEQFF.

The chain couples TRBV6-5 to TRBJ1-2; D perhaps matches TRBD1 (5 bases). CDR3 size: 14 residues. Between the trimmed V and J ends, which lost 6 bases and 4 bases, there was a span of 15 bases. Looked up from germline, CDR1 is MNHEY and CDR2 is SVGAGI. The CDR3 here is CASSPRGRGYGYTF. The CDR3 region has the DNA TGTGCCAGCAGCCCCCGGGGGAGAGGCTATGGCTACACCTTC.

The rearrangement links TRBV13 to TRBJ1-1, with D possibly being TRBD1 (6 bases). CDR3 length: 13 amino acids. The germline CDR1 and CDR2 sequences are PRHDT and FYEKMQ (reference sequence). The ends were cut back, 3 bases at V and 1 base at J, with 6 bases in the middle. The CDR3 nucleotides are TGTGCCAGCAGCTTCAGGGGGAACACTGAAGCTTTCTTT. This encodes CASSFRGNTEAFF.

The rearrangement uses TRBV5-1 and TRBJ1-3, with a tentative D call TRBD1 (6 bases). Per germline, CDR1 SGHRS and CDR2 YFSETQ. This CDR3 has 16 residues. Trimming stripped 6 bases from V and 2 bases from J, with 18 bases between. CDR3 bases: TGCGCCAGCACAATGGGGGGCACCGGTACTGGAAACACCATATATTTT. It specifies CASTMGGTGTGNTIYF. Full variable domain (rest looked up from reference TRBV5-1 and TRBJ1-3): KAGVTQTPRYLIKTRGQQVTLSCSPISGHRSVSWYQQTPGQGLQFLFEYFSETQRNKGNFPGRFSGRQFSNSRSEMNVSTLELGDSALYLCASTMGGTGTGNTIYFGEGSWLTVV.

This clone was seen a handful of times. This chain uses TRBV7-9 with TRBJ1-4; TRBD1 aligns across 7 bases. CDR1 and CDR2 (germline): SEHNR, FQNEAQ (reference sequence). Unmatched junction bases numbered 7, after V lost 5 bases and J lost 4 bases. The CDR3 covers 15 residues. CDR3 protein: CASSPNRGGNEKLFF. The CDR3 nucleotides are TGTGCCAGCAGCCCGAACAGGGGAGGTAATGAAAAACTGTTTTTT.

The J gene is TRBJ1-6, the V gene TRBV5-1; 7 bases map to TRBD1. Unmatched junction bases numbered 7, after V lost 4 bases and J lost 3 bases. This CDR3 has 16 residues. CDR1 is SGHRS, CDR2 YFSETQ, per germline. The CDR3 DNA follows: TGCGCCAGCAGCCCGGGCGACAGGGACTATAATTCACCCCTCCACTTT. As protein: CASSPGDRDYNSPLHF.

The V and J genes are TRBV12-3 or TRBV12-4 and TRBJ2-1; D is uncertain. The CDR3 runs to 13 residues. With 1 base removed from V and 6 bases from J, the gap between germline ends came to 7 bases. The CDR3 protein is CASSLGPSNEQFF. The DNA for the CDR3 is TGTGCCAGCAGTTTAGGTCCCTCCAATGAGCAGTTCTTC.

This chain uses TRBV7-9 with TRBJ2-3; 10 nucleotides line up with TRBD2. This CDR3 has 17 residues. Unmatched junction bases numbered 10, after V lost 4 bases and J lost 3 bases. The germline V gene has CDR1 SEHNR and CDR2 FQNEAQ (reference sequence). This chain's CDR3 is CASSSASGRVSTDTQYF. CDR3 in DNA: TGTGCCAGCAGCTCCGCTAGCGGGAGAGTATCGACAGATACGCAGTATTTT.

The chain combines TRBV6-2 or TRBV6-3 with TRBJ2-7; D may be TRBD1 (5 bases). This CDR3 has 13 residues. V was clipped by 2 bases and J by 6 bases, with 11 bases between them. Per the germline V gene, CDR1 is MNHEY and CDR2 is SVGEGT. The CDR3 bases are TGTGCCAGCAGTTACGGCGGACACGGCGAGCAGTACTTC. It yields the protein CASSYGGHGEQYF.

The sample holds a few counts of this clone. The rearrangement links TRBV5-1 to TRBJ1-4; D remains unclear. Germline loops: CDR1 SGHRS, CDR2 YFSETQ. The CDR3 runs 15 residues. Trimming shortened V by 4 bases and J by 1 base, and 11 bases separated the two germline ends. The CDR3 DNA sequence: TGCGCCAGCAGCCCGGAGGCCCAAACTAATGAAAAACTGTTTTTT. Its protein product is CASSPEAQTNEKLFF.

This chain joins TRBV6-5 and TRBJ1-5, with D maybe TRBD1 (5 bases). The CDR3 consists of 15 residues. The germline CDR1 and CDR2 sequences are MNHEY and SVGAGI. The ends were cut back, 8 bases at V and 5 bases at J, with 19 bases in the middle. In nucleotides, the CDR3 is TGTGCCAGCTGTACCGGGACCCACTCATATCAGCCCCAGCATTTT. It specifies CASCTGTHSYQPQHF.

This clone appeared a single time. The CDR3 reads CASSLGDRDNEKLFF. In DNA, the CDR3 is TGCGCCAGCAGCTTGGGGGACAGGGACAATGAAAAACTGTTTTTT. The chain links TRBV5-1 to TRBJ1-4; 9 nucleotides agree with TRBD1. The CDR3 length is 15 residues. The V and J ends lost 0 bases and 5 bases, in that order; junction bases with no gene match: 2. Germline V gene data show CDR1 as SGHRS and CDR2 as YFSETQ.

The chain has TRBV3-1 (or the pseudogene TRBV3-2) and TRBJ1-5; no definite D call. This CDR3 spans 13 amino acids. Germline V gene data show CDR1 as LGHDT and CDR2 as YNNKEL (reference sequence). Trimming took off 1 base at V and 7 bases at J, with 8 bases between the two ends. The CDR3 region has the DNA TGTGCCAGCAGCCAAGGGAGGGTCCAGCCCCAGCATTTT. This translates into CASSQGRVQPQHF.

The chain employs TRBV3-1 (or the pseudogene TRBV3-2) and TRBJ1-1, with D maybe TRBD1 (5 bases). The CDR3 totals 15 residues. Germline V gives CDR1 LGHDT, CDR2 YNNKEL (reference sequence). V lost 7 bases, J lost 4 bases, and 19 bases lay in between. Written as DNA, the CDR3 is TGTGCCAGCAAGGGGCTGCATACCGCGGGCACTGAAGCTTTCTTT. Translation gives CASKGLHTAGTEAFF.

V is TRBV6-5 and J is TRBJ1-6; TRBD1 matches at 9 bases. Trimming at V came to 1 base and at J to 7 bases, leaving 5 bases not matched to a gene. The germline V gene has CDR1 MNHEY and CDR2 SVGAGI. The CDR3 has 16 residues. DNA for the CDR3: TGTGCCAGCAGTTACTTCACCGGGACAGGGAATTCACCCCTCCACTTT. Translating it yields CASSYFTGTGNSPLHF.

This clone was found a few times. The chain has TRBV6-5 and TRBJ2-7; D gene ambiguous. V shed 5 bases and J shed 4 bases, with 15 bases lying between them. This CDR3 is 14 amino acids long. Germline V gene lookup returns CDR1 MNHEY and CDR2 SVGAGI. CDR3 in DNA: TGTGCCAGCAGTCGACGCCCTCCGAATTACGAGCAGTACTTC. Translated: CASSRRPPNYEQYF.

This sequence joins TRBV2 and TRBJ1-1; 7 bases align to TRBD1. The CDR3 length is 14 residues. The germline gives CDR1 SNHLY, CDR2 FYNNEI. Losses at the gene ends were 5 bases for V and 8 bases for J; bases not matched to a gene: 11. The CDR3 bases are TGTGCCAGCAGTATAACAGGGGTTGAAAAGGAAGCTTTCTTT. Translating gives CASSITGVEKEAFF.

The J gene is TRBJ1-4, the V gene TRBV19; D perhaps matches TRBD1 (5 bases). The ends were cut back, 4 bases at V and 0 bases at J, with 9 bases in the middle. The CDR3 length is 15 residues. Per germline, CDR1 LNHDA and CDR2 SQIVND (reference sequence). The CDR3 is CASSTRGATNEKLFF. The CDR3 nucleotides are TGTGCCAGTAGTACTCGGGGGGCAACTAATGAAAAACTGTTTTTT.

The CDR3 reads CASHPPGLQDYEQYF. DNA for the CDR3: TGTGCCAGCCACCCCCCGGGACTGCAAGACTACGAGCAGTACTTC. V and J are TRBV5-8 and TRBJ2-7; D may be TRBD2 (6 bases). V gave up 7 bases and J gave up 3 bases, with 20 bases separating them. The CDR3 is made up of 15 amino acids. Looked up from germline, CDR1 is SGHTS and CDR2 is YDEGEE.

The CDR3 spells CASSWNRGNYGYTF. The CDR3 bases are TGTGCCAGCAGTTGGAACAGGGGGAACTATGGCTACACCTTC. The chain links TRBV6-5 to TRBJ1-2; 8 bases agree with TRBD1. Trimming took 4 bases from V and 2 from J; bases not matched to a gene: 3. The CDR3 loop spans 14 amino acids. Germline CDR1 MNHEY, CDR2 SVGAGI.

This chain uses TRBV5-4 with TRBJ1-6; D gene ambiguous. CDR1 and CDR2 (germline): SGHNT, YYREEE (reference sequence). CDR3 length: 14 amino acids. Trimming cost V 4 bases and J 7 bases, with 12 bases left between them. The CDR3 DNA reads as TGTGCCAGCAGCCGGGCCCTCTCGAATTCACCCCTCCACTTT. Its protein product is CASSRALSNSPLHF.

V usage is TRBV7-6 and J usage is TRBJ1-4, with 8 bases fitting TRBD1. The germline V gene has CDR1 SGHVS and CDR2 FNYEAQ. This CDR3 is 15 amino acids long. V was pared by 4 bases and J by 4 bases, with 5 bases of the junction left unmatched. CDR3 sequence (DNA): TGTGCCAGCAGCTCCTGGACAGGGCTTAATGAAAAACTGTTTTTT. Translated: CASSSWTGLNEKLFF.

CDR3 protein: CASSLGGAGYEQYF. Written as DNA, the CDR3 is TGTGCCAGCAGCTTGGGAGGGGCTGGCTACGAGCAGTACTTC. The rearrangement links TRBV5-4 to TRBJ2-7; D may match TRBD1 or TRBD2 (5 bases each). V lost 0 bases, J lost 3 bases, and 10 bases lay in between. The length of the CDR3 is 14 residues. CDR1 SGHNT and CDR2 YYREEE come from the germline V gene (reference sequence). Together with reference TRBV5-4 and TRBJ2-7, the CDR3 gives the full variable domain: ETGVTQSPTHLIKTRGQQVTLRCSSQSGHNTVSWYQQALGQGPQFIFQYYREEENGRGNFPPRFSGLQFPNYSSELNVNALELDDSALYLCASSLGGAGYEQYFGPGTRLTVT.